This T cell receptor (beta chain) was identified in a study of blood T cell repertoires in COVID-19. Study summary: Samples taken during acute and convalescent COVID-19 were collected in the United States, Italy and Spain. PBMCs, B-cell-depleted T cells, or T cells provided the cDNA or gDNA that made up the material.

In the original analysis: Researchers report that nucleated cell counts were estimated from reference gene primer amplification. The method was immunoSEQ multiplex PCR; TCRdb's version includes in-frame clones alone and lacks a portion of them. From that table come the V and J calls and clone size; the DNA was used to work out D and trimming. Of about 190,000 clones listed, around 90% are singletons. Germline CDR1 MNHEY, CDR2 SVGAGI. The CDR3 covers 15 residues. V was trimmed by 2 bases and J by 4 bases, leaving 14 bases between them. Specimen: peripheral blood. The origin of this receptor is a human donor in a cohort sampled during active COVID-19. The gene calls are TRBV6-5 and TRBJ1-2, with D possibly TRBD1 on 5 matching bases. CDR3 in DNA: TGTGCCAGCAGTTACCTTACGGGGGTGGGCTATGGCTACACCTTC. Translation gives CASSYLTGVGYGYTF.